This TCR beta chain derives from a study of tumor and adjacent non-tumor tissue in lung cancer. Findings of the study overall: In normal lung, the top 100 clones were significantly more dominant than in tumor.

The V segment lost 9 bases and the J segment 3 bases; nucleotides outside the gene matches: 6. CDR1 and CDR2 (germline): SEHNR, FQNEAQ (reference sequence). The CDR3 has 13 residues. TCRbeta libraries were built with three rounds of nested PCR, modified from ARM-PCR. In TCRdb, the multiplex PCR reads were re-called with MiXCR into one record per CDR3 protein. In the table there are more than 75,000 distinct CDR3 sequences, about two thirds of which are singletons. This clonotype has a single count. Its antigen remains unknown. The template was RNA from unsorted bulk tissue. V and J are TRBV7-9 and TRBJ1-1, with 8 nucleotides matching TRBD1. Specimen: lung tumor tissue. The receptor comes from a woman in her 70s with non-small cell lung cancer. The CDR3 coding sequence is TGTGCCAGTAACAAGGACAGGGACACTGAAGCTTTCTTT. Encoded protein: CASNKDRDTEAFF.